This T cell receptor beta chain derives from a study of T cells after yellow fever vaccination (dated by TCRdb to the late 2010s). As for the study more broadly: The SMART-Seq v4 Ultra Low Input RNA kit was used to prepare libraries from fractions with low cell numbers. Blood was collected at multiple timepoints before and after primary and secondary immunization, and bulk PBMC replicates and cell subsets were isolated. Two healthy male donors, one aged 18 to 29 and one aged 30 to 39 years, made up the cohort. To track T-cell clones before and after primary and booster YFV17D yellow fever vaccination, bulk TCR alpha and beta repertoires were sequenced longitudinally.

The treatment or condition label on this specimen signifies: live attenuated yellow fever vaccine strain. Two biological replicates of bulk PBMCs were collected at each blood-draw timepoint. A standard Ficoll-Paque protocol was used to isolate PBMCs from peripheral blood. TriZol was used to extract RNA from bulk PBMCs, CD4 and CD8 fractions, and dextramer-positive and dextramer-negative fractions. Overall study outcomes, separate from this receptor: After the booster, most of the clones that had expanded following primary vaccination were detected again (almost 98% of CD4 and around 90% of CD8), which suggests that memory was broadly maintained. Because abundant contaminating clonotypes from the bulk population could be contained in FACS-sorted repertoires, computational filtering was required. The secondary T-cell response was weaker than the primary response but faster, peaking on day 5 instead of day 15. A small fraction of clonotypes showed up in both the CD4 and CD8 compartments, probably as a result of convergent recombination. Because the study included only a couple of donors, the extent to which the findings can be generalized is limited.

The sample was run on an Illumina NovaSeq 6000. Synthesis of TCR cDNA relied on 5'RACE template switching, a step that introduced a universal primer site along with unique molecular identifiers. cDNA synthesis was primed from both the TCR alpha and TCR beta constant segments. Two PCR steps were used to amplify libraries, with sample barcodes and sequencing adapters being added in the second step. Sequencing of the libraries was done on either Illumina HiSeq 2500 (2x100 bp) or NovaSeq (2x150 bp). The authors' analysis ran thus. MIGEC was used to demultiplex reads and collapse the reads into UMI consensus sequences, and MiXCR was used for V(D)J alignment. Clonotypes responding to the vaccine were identified with edgeR on replicate PBMC samples, with the criteria of FDR below 0.01 and a log2 fold change above 5 up to day 15. Each bulk clonotype received a CD4 or CD8 identity based on whether the sequenced CD4 or CD8 repertoire contained that clonotype at higher abundance. TCRdb handled the public reads itself, with Q25 trimming in fastp and clone calling in MiXCR, and kept productive beta chains. Each record represents a unique CDR3 protein, reported with the most common genes and DNA among its rows. For this entry, the V and J calls and clone size follow TCRdb and not the study's own pipeline. For this sample there are approximately 250,000 distinct CDR3 sequences; more than 3.5% appear just once. About 20% of the sample comes from the top ten.

Of note for this clonotype: Its antigen target is currently unknown. It has no much larger one-base neighbor in the sample; base qualities were not kept.

Sample: PBMCs, taken 15 days after the yellow fever booster vaccination. The source is a man younger than 30 who received the YFV17D yellow fever vaccine.

CDR3 sequence: CSARDAVRTEAFF. The nucleotides are TGCAGTGCTAGAGACGCGGTTCGGACTGAAGCTTTCTTT. Recombination connected TRBV20-1 to TRBJ1-1; no D gene is confidently identified. The V and J ends are trimmed by 0 bases and 5 bases, leaving 10 bases between them. CDR1 and CDR2, looked up from the germline V gene (reference sequence), are DFQATT and SNEGSKA. The CDR3 runs 13 amino acids, cysteine and phenylalanine included. Only the CDR3 DNA is retained, 39 bases long and in frame from the first base.